The source of this T cell receptor (beta chain) is a study of blood T cell repertoires in COVID-19. Whole-study context: Both acute and convalescent COVID-19 samples were obtained from the United States, Italy and Spain. The analysed material was cDNA or gDNA that came from T cells, B-cell-depleted T cells, or PBMCs.

CDR1 and CDR2 from the germline V gene are LGHNT and FRNRAP. V was cut by 0 bases and J by 6 bases, with 12 bases left in between. The length of the CDR3 is 16 residues. As processed by the authors: Amplification from reference gene primers served as the basis for estimated nucleated cell counts. Assay: immunoSEQ multiplex PCR; the TCRdb copy retains only in-frame clones and omits some. V and J calls and clone size follow that table, whereas D and trimming were derived from the DNA. Among some 670,000 clones listed, 85% to 90% were seen once. The chain couples TRBV12-5 to TRBJ1-6; D remains unclear. Sequenced input: peripheral blood. This clonotype was sampled from a young woman with acute or convalescent COVID-19. The CDR3 region is CASGLVLSRGNSPLHF. CDR3 coding DNA: TGTGCTAGTGGTTTGGTACTGTCCCGGGGTAATTCACCCCTCCACTTT.